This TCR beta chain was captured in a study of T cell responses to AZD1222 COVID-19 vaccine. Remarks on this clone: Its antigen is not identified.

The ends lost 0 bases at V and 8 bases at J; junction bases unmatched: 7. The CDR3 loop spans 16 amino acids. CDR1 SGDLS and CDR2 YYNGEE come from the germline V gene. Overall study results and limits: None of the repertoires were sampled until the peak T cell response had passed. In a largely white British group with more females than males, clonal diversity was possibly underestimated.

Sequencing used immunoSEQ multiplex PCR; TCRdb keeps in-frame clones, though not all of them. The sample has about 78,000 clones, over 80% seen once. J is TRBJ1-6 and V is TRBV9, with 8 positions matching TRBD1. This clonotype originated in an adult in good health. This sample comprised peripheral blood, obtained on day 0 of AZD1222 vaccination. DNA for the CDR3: TGTGCCAGCAGCGTAGGGGCAGGGGGCCTCCATTCACCCCTCCACTTT. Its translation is CASSVGAGGLHSPLHF.